This T cell receptor beta chain is from a study of blood T cells in healthy people across ages. This clonotype was counted a single time. A read error may produce the germline difference seen at one junction end. Donation came from healthy Caucasian individuals in Russia who were aged about 6 to 100. Every donor gave roughly 9.2 milliliters of peripheral blood. The CDR3 spans 15 residues. Together with a sample-barcoded 5' primer, a J-beta primer mix was included in a second PCR lasting about 6 to 11 cycles. Each CDR3 protein gets one entry after TCRdb re-called the 5' RACE reads with MiXCR. The sample has under 1,000,000 distinct CDR3 sequences, about 34% seen once; the top ten hold 13%.

Specimen: blood. The clonotype was recovered from a man younger than 35 in good health. The V call is TRBV12-3 or TRBV12-4, the J call TRBJ2-3; 8 bases fit TRBD1. CDR3 in amino acids: CASRGGQDGTDAQYF. CDR3 DNA sequence: TGTGCCAGCAGGGGGGGACAGGACGGAACAGATGCGCAGTATTTT.